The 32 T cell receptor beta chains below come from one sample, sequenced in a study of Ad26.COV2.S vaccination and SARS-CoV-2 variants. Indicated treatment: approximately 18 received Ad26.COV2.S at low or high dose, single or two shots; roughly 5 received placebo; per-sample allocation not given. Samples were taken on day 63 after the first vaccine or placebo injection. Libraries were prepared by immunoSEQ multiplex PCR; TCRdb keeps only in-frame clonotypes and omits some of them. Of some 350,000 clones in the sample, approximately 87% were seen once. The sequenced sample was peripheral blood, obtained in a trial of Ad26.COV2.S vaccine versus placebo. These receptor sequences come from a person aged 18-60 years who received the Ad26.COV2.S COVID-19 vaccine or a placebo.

The CDR3 nucleotides are TGTGCCAGCAGTGAATTGGGGACAGGGACCTATGGCTACACCTTC. Translating gives CASSELGTGTYGYTF. The chain has TRBV25-1 and TRBJ1-2, with 9 positions matching TRBD1. Trimming took 1 base from V and 4 from J; bases not matched to a gene: 4. The CDR3 runs to 15 residues. The germline V gene encodes CDR1 MGHDK and CDR2 SYGVNS.

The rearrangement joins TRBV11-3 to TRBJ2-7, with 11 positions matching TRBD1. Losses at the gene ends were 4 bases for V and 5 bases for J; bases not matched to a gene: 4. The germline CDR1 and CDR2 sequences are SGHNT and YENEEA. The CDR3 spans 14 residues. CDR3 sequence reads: CASSSGQGADEQYF. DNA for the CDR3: TGTGCCAGCAGCTCCGGACAGGGGGCGGACGAGCAGTACTTC.

Here the CDR3 DNA reads TGTGCCAGCGGGACAGGGTCCTACAATGAGCAGTTCTTC. Its protein is CASGTGSYNEQFF. This chain connects TRBV12-3 or TRBV12-4 to TRBJ2-1; 9 nucleotides agree with TRBD1. The CDR3 sequence is 13 residues long. V dropped 8 bases and J dropped 1; count of bases not matched to a gene: 0.

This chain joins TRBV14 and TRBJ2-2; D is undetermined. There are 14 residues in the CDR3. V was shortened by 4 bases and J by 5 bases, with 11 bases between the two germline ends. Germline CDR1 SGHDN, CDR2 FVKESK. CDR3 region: CASSPGQATGELFF. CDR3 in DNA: TGTGCCAGCAGCCCGGGCCAAGCGACCGGGGAGCTGTTTTTT.

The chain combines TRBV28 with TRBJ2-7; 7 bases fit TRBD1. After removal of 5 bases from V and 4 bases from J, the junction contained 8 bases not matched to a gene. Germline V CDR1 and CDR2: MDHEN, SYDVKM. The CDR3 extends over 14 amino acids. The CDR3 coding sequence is TGTGCCAGCAGTCCCGGGACAGTGATGTACGAGCAGTACTTC. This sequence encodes CASSPGTVMYEQYF. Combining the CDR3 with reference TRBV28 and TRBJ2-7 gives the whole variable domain DVKVTQSSRYLVKRTGEKVFLECVQDMDHENMFWYRQDPGLGLRLIYFSYDVKMKEKGDIPEGYSVSREKKERFSLILESASTNQTSMYLCASSPGTVMYEQYFGPGTRLTVT.

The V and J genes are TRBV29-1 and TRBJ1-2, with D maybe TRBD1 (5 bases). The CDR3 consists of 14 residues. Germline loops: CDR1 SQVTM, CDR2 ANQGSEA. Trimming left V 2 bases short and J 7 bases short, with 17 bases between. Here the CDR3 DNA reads TGCAGCGTTGAATCCATCGGGTTAAGGGGTGGCTACACCTTC. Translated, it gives CSVESIGLRGGYTF.

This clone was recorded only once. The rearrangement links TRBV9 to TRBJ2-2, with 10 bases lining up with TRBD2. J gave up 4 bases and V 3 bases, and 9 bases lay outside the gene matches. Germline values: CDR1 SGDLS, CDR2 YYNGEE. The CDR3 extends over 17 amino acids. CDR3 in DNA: TGTGCCAGCAGCGCTCTCTTGAGCGGGAGGGCCACCGGGGAGCTGTTTTTT. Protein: CASSALLSGRATGELFF.

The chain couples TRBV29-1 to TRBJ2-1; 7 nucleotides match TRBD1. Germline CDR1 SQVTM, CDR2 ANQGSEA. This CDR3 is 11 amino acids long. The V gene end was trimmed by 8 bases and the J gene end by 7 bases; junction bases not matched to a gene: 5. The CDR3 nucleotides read TGCAGCTTTCCCAGGGGGAATGAGCAGTTCTTC. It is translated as CSFPRGNEQFF.

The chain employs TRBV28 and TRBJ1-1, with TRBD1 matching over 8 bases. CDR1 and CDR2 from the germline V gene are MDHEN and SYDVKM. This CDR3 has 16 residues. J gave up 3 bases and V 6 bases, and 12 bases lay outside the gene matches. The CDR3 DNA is TGTGCCAGCAGCCGATATCCAGGGGGCCTGGACACTGAAGCTTTCTTT. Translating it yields CASSRYPGGLDTEAFF.

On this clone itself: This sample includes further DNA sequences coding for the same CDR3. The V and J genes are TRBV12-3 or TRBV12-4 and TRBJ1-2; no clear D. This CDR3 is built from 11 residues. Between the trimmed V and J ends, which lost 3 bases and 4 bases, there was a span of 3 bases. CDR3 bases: TGTGCCAGCAGTTTTGGCTATGGCTACACCTTC. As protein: CASSFGYGYTF.

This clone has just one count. CDR3 protein: CASSLGVSVNTGELFF. The CDR3 DNA sequence: TGTGCCAGCAGCCTGGGCGTAAGCGTGAACACCGGGGAGCTGTTTTTT. The rearrangement links TRBV13 to TRBJ2-2; D gene ambiguous. Germline values: CDR1 PRHDT, CDR2 FYEKMQ (reference sequence). The V gene lost 5 bases and the J gene lost 1 base, with 14 bases spanning the gap. The CDR3 has 16 residues.

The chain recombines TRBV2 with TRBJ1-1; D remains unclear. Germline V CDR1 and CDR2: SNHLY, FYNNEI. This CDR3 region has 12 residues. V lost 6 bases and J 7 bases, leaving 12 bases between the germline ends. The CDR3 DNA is TGTGCCAGCAGCGTGGGCTCGAATGAAGCTTTCTTT. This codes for CASSVGSNEAFF.

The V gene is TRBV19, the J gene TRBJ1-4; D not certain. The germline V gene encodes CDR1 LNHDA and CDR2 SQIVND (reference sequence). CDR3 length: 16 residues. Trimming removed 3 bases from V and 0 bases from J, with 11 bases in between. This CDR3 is CASSIRFYATNEKLFF. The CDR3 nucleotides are TGTGCCAGTAGTATTAGGTTTTACGCAACTAATGAAAAACTGTTTTTT. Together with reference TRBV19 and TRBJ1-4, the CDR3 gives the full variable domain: DGGITQSPKYLFRKEGQNVTLSCEQNLNHDAMYWYRQDPGQGLRLIYYSQIVNDFQKGDIAEGYSVSREKKESFPLTVTSAQKNPTAFYLCASSIRFYATNEKLFFGSGTQLSVL.

The CDR3 protein is CASSRTGGSGNTIYF. The CDR3 nucleotides are TGTGCCAGCAGCCGAACTGGGGGCTCTGGAAACACCATATATTTT. V usage is TRBV5-8 and J usage is TRBJ1-3; D is perhaps TRBD1 (5 bases). V lost 4 bases and J lost 0, with 11 bases in between. This CDR3 comprises 15 residues. Germline values: CDR1 SGHTS, CDR2 YDEGEE.

This chain's CDR3 is CASSPTGLRDNEQFF. CDR3 DNA sequence: TGTGCCAGCAGTCCGACAGGGTTGAGGGACAATGAGCAGTTCTTC. The rearrangement links TRBV6-2 or TRBV6-3 to TRBJ2-1; 7 nucleotides match TRBD1. V was clipped by 5 bases and J by 5 bases; unmatched bases: 9. This CDR3 comprises 15 residues. Looked up from germline, CDR1 is MNHEY and CDR2 is SVGEGT.

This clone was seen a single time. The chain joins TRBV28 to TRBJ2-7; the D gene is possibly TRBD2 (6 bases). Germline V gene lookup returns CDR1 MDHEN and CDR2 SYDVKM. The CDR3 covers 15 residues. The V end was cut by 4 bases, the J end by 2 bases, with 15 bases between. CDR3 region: CASSSRWRATYEQYF. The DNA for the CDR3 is TGTGCCAGCAGTTCCCGGTGGAGGGCGACCTACGAGCAGTACTTC.

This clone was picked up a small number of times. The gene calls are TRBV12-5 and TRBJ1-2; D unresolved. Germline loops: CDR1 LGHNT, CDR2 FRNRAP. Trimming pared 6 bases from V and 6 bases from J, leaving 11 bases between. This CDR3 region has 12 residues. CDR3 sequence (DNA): TGTGCTAGTGGCCCGGACGGCCATGGCTACACCTTC. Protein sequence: CASGPDGHGYTF.

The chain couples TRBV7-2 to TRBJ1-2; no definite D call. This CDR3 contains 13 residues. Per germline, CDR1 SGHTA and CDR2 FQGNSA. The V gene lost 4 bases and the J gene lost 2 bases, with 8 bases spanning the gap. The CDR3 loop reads CASSSQLNYGYTF. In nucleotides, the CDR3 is TGTGCCAGCAGCTCACAGCTAAACTATGGCTACACCTTC.

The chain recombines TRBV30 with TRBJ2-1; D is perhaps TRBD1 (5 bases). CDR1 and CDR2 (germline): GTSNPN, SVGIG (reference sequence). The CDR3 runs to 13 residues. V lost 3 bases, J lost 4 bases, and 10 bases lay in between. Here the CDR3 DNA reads TGTGCCTGGAGGAATAGGGGTTACAATGAGCAGTTCTTC. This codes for CAWRNRGYNEQFF.

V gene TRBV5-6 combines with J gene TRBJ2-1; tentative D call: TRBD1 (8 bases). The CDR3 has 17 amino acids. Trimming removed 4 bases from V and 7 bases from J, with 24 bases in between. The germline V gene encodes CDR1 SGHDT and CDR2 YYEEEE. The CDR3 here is CASSGLGTGNSLNEQFF. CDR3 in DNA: TGTGCCAGCAGCGGACTAGGGACAGGCAACTCCCTTAATGAGCAGTTCTTC.

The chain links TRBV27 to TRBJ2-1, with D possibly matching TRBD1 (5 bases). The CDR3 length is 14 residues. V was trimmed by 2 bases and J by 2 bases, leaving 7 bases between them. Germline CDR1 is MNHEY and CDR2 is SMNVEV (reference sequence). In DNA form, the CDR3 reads TGTGCCAGCAGTTTACAGGGAACCTACAATGAGCAGTTCTTC. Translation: CASSLQGTYNEQFF.

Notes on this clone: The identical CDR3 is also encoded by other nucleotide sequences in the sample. The CDR3 here is CASSSDRGGTEAFF. The CDR3 DNA reads TGTGCCAGCAGCTCGGACAGGGGCGGGACTGAAGCTTTCTTT. The rearrangement uses TRBV7-2 and TRBJ1-1; TRBD1 matches at 9 bases. Looked up from germline, CDR1 is SGHTA and CDR2 is FQGNSA. This CDR3 has 14 amino acids. V lost 4 bases to trimming and J lost 5 bases; unmatched junction nucleotides: 5.

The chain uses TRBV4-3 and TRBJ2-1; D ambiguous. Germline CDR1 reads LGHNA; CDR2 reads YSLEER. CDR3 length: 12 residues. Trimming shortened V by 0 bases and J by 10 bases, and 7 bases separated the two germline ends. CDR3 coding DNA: TGCGCCAGCAGCCAAGATTGGCGAGAGCAGTTCTTC. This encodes CASSQDWREQFF.

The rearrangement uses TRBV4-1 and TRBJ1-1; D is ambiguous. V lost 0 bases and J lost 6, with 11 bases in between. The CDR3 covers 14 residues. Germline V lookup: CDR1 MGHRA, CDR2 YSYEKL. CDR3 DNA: TGCGCCAGCAGCCAAGATTCCGCGGTGCCTGAAGCTTTCTTT. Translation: CASSQDSAVPEAFF.

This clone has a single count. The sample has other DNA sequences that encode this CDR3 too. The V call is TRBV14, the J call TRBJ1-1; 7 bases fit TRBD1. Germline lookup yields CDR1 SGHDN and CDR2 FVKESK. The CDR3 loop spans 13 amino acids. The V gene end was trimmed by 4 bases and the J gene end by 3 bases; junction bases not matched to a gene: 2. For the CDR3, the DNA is TGTGCCAGCAGCCTACAGGGGTACACTGAAGCTTTCTTT. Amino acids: CASSLQGYTEAFF.

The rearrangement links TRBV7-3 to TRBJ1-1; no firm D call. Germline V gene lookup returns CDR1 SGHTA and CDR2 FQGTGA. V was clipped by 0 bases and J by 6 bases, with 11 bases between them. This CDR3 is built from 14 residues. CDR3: CASSLTPVSPEAFF. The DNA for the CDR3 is TGTGCCAGCAGCTTAACCCCGGTGTCCCCTGAAGCTTTCTTT.

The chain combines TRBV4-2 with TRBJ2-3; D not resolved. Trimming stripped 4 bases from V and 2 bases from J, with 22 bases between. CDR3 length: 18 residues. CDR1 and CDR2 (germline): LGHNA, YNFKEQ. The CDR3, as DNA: TGTGCCAGCAGCCTCCTGCCAACCGGGCCATTCGTCACAGATACGCAGTATTTT. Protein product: CASSLLPTGPFVTDTQYF.

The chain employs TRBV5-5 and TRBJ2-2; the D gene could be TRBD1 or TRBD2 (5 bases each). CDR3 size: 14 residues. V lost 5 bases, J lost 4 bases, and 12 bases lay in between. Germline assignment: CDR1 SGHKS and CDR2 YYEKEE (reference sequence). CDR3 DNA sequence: TGTGCCAGCAGGTTATCAGGGAGCACCGGGGAGCTGTTTTTT. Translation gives CASRLSGSTGELFF.

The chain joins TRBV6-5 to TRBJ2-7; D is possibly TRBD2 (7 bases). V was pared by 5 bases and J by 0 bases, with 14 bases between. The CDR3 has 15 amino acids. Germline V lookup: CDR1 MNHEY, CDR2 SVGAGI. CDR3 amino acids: CASSNAGASSYEQYF. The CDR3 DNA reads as TGTGCCAGCAGTAATGCGGGGGCGAGCTCCTACGAGCAGTACTTC.

CDR3 protein: CASGLSGGPIGFF. CDR3 sequence (DNA): TGTGCCAGCGGACTCTCCGGAGGTCCTATAGGCTTCTTC. The genes are TRBV6-5 and TRBJ2-1; D possibly corresponds to TRBD2 (5 bases). This CDR3 spans 13 amino acids. The germline V gene encodes CDR1 MNHEY and CDR2 SVGAGI. V was trimmed by 8 bases and J by 16 bases, leaving 24 bases between them.

The CDR3 DNA sequence: TGTGCTAGTGGCAACGGTGGAGAGCAGTTCTTC. Translated, it gives CASGNGGEQFF. The chain combines TRBV12-5 with TRBJ2-1; D gene uncertain. Trimming stripped 6 bases from V and 10 bases from J, with 10 bases between. The CDR3 has 11 residues. CDR1 and CDR2 (germline): LGHNT, FRNRAP. Combining the CDR3 with reference TRBV12-5 and TRBJ2-1 gives the whole variable domain DARVTQTPRHKVTEMGQEVTMRCQPILGHNTVFWYRQTMMQGLELLAYFRNRAPLDDSGMPKDRFSAEMPDATLATLKIQPSEPRDSAVYFCASGNGGEQFFGPGTRLTVL.

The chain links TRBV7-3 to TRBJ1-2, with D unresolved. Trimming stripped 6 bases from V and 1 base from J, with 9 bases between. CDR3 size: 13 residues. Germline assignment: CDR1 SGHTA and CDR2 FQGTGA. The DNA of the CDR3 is TGTGCCAGCAGTTTGCGGGGTAACTATGGCTACACCTTC. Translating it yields CASSLRGNYGYTF.